This TCR beta chain was retrieved from a study of technical replicates of blood from a handful of donors. Some clones are missing from TCRdb's copy, which holds only in-frame ones; the method was immunoSEQ multiplex PCR. The sample yields some 74,000 clones, 95% to 97% seen once. Sequenced sample: T cells isolated from PBMCs. The receptor was isolated from a human donor in good health.

CDR3 nucleotide sequence: TGTGCCAGCAGCTCAGGGGCGGGAGGGGTAGATACGCAGTATTTT. It translates to CASSSGAGGVDTQYF. The rearrangement uses TRBV7-3 and TRBJ2-3, with 9 bases identical to TRBD2. V lost 4 bases to trimming and J lost 5 bases; unmatched junction nucleotides: 7. The CDR3 sequence is 15 residues long. Germline values: CDR1 SGHTA, CDR2 FQGTGA.